This T cell receptor beta chain comes out of a study of blood T cell repertoires in COVID-19 (dated by TCRdb to the early 2020s). Concerning the study at large: The collaborator samples originated in the United States, Italy and Spain and spanned the acute and convalescent phases of COVID-19. Where HLA class I and class II types were available, the types were taken from metadata supplied by the sample provider, not from assay-based typing. The sample metadata nearly always contained a de-identified subject ID, COVID-19 status, age in years and sex. Samples were obtained from the ongoing ImmuneRACE study (first 160 participants) and from 950 to 1,500 subjects provided by 6 global collaborators. The repertoires were released in a freely available public database meant as a resource for research on the immune response to SARS-CoV-2. The prospective study material was composed of cDNA or gDNA derived from T cells, B-cell-depleted T cells, or PBMCs. Deeply sampled blood TCRbeta repertoires from subjects exposed to, actively infected with, or recovered from COVID-19 were included in the dataset.

From its cysteine to its phenylalanine, the CDR3 spans 15 amino acids. Left in the record is the CDR3 DNA by itself, 45 bases read in frame from the first base. A distance of 11 bases separates the germline ends of V and J, which lose 4 bases and 0 bases respectively. The germline V gene specifies SGHDT as CDR1 and YYEEEE as CDR2. As regards this clone: No cognate antigen has been identified for it. Per-base quality was not reported, and no clone a single base away is much larger than it.

Participants in the prospective study were aged 18 to 89 years, lived in under 30 United States geographic areas, and enrolled through a virtual design. In the prospective study, cohorts were assigned on the basis of participant-reported clinical history obtained from a screening survey and a study questionnaire. In the prospective study, mobile phlebotomists collected whole blood, serum and a nasopharyngeal or oropharyngeal swab from each participant. Over an approximately 2-month period, participants in the prospective study had the option of providing additional blood draws and questionnaires. Before DNA extraction, blood samples from the prospective study were shipped at room temperature or frozen. Broader findings and caveats from the paper: The amount of clinical and demographic metadata varied by source and participant and was provided uncurated.

The immunoSEQ Assay, a bias-controlled multiplex PCR, was used to amplify TCRbeta CDR3 regions from genomic DNA. Per the source publication's procedure: The number of nucleated cells in each sample was estimated from the amplification of reference gene primers within the assay. To quantify the absolute abundance of each unique TCRbeta CDR3 rearrangement, sequence reads were collapsed and filtered. Productive Simpson clonality was computed per sample as the square root of Simpson's diversity index over productive rearrangements. The clones in this table, taken by TCRdb from immuneACCESS, are in-frame only. Not every clone is retained; where verified, under half of the shortfall comes from an unresolved V gene, and the cause of the rest is unknown. V, J and clone size are taken as reported in that table, and D and trimming were inferred from the DNA itself. The sample data list about 250,000 clones, and 85% of these were observed just once. The ten largest clones take up about 9.3% of the sample.

Material: PBMCs or T cells enriched from blood (not recorded which). The chain is made from TRBV5-6 and TRBJ1-5; TRBD1 is possibly the D segment (6 matching bases). The sequence was collected from a woman between 50 and 59 years old with acute COVID-19. Here the CDR3 is given as CASSRQDHSNQPQHF. The nucleotide sequence reads as follows: TGTGCCAGCAGCCGACAGGACCATAGCAATCAGCCCCAGCATTTT.